These T cell receptor beta chains were read from a single sample in a study of blood T cell repertoires in COVID-19. The method was immunoSEQ multiplex PCR; TCRdb's version includes in-frame clones alone and lacks a portion of them. The table lists approximately 300,000 clones, about 85% of them singletons. Sequencing input: PBMCs or T cells enriched from blood (not recorded which). These receptors all come from a woman in her twenties or thirties who had recovered from COVID-19. Both conserved end residues are part of each CDR3. The D gene is left open where the match is weak. Clone size is given for some rows only: seen once, a few or many times, or a class if the clone is expanded.

v_call: TRBV12-3/TRBV12-4; d_call: .; clone_size: .; cdr3_length: 13; j_call: TRBJ2-7; cdr3_aa: CASSLDDNYEQYF; cdr3_nt: TGTGCCAGCAGTTTAGATGACAACTACGAGCAGTACTTC
v_call: TRBV2; d_call: .; clone_size: .; cdr3_length: 17; j_call: TRBJ2-1; cdr3_aa: CASSDRRSDSGGNEQFF; cdr3_nt: TGTGCCAGCAGTGATCGCAGGAGCGATAGTGGGGGGAATGAGCAGTTCTTC
v_call: TRBV5-6; d_call: .; clone_size: once; cdr3_length: 15; j_call: TRBJ1-2; cdr3_aa: CASSLGGGGGYGYTF; cdr3_nt: TGTGCCAGCAGCTTGGGCGGGGGAGGAGGCTATGGCTACACCTTC
v_call: TRBV5-5; d_call: .; clone_size: .; cdr3_length: 13; j_call: TRBJ1-2; cdr3_aa: CASSLSERGGYTF; cdr3_nt: TGTGCCAGCAGCTTGAGCGAGCGGGGTGGCTACACCTTC
v_call: TRBV7-9; d_call: .; clone_size: once; cdr3_length: 18; j_call: TRBJ1-2; cdr3_aa: CASSSLGGDLDSNYGYTF; cdr3_nt: TGTGCCAGCAGCTCCTTAGGGGGAGACCTGGACAGTAACTATGGCTACACCTTC
v_call: TRBV2; d_call: TRBD1; clone_size: .; cdr3_length: 13; j_call: TRBJ1-2; cdr3_aa: CASRGDSSNGYTF; cdr3_nt: TGTGCCAGCAGAGGGGACAGCTCCAATGGCTACACCTTC
v_call: TRBV12-5; d_call: .; clone_size: .; cdr3_length: 15; j_call: TRBJ1-1; cdr3_aa: CASGLVLQGNTEAFF; cdr3_nt: TGTGCTAGTGGTTTGGTACTTCAGGGGAACACTGAAGCTTTCTTT
v_call: TRBV6-5; d_call: TRBD2; clone_size: once; cdr3_length: 13; j_call: TRBJ2-7; cdr3_aa: CASSFRAGYEQYF; cdr3_nt: TGTGCCAGCAGTTTCCGAGCGGGGTACGAGCAGTACTTC
v_call: TRBV6-5; d_call: TRBD1; clone_size: .; cdr3_length: 15; j_call: TRBJ2-6; cdr3_aa: CASRKTGAGANVLTF; cdr3_nt: TGTGCCAGCAGAAAGACAGGGGCTGGGGCCAACGTCCTGACTTTC
v_call: TRBV9; d_call: TRBD2; clone_size: .; cdr3_length: 16; j_call: TRBJ2-2; cdr3_aa: CASSVVAGETTGELFF; cdr3_nt: TGTGCCAGCAGCGTAGTAGCGGGGGAGACCACCGGGGAGCTGTTTTTT
v_call: TRBV7-2; d_call: .; clone_size: few; cdr3_length: 16; j_call: TRBJ1-1; cdr3_aa: CASSLGFFSRDTEAFF; cdr3_nt: TGTGCCAGCAGCTTAGGTTTTTTTTCCCGGGACACTGAAGCTTTCTTT
v_call: TRBV7-2; d_call: .; clone_size: .; cdr3_length: 13; j_call: TRBJ1-2; cdr3_aa: CASSLTGSYGYTF; cdr3_nt: TGTGCCAGCAGCTTAACAGGGAGCTATGGCTACACCTTC
v_call: TRBV4-3; d_call: .; clone_size: .; cdr3_length: 14; j_call: TRBJ1-2; cdr3_aa: CASSPVAGEGGYTF; cdr3_nt: TGCGCCAGCAGCCCCGTGGCAGGGGAGGGTGGCTACACCTTC
v_call: TRBV6-5; d_call: .; clone_size: .; cdr3_length: 14; j_call: TRBJ1-1; cdr3_aa: CASSYIRGETEAFF; cdr3_nt: TGTGCCAGCAGTTACATTCGGGGTGAAACTGAAGCTTTCTTT
v_call: TRBV5-6; d_call: TRBD1; clone_size: .; cdr3_length: 17; j_call: TRBJ2-5; cdr3_aa: CASSRGTGTGVQETQYF; cdr3_nt: TGTGCCAGCAGCCGGGGGACCGGGACAGGGGTCCAAGAGACCCAGTACTTC
v_call: TRBV27; d_call: TRBD2; clone_size: .; cdr3_length: 16; j_call: TRBJ2-7; cdr3_aa: CASSLRGGGRDYEQYF; cdr3_nt: TGTGCCAGCAGCCTCCGGGGGGGAGGGCGAGACTACGAGCAGTACTTC
v_call: TRBV6-1; d_call: TRBD2; clone_size: .; cdr3_length: 15; j_call: TRBJ2-1; cdr3_aa: CASSERLAGNNEQFF; cdr3_nt: TGTGCCAGCAGTGAACGACTAGCGGGGAACAATGAGCAGTTCTTC
v_call: TRBV7-7; d_call: TRBD1; clone_size: once; cdr3_length: 15; j_call: TRBJ1-3; cdr3_aa: CASSSRGRPGNTIYF; cdr3_nt: TGTGCTAGCAGCTCCAGGGGGCGCCCGGGAAACACCATATATTTT
v_call: TRBV6-5; d_call: .; clone_size: few; cdr3_length: 14; j_call: TRBJ1-2; cdr3_aa: CASSLIGASYGYTF; cdr3_nt: TGTGCCAGCAGTCTCATTGGGGCTTCCTATGGCTACACCTTC
v_call: TRBV6-5; d_call: TRBD1; clone_size: .; cdr3_length: 14; j_call: TRBJ1-2; cdr3_aa: CASRGTGGTYGYTF; cdr3_nt: TGTGCCAGCAGGGGGACAGGGGGGACCTATGGCTACACCTTC
v_call: TRBV11-2; d_call: TRBD1; clone_size: once; cdr3_length: 13; j_call: TRBJ1-2; cdr3_aa: CASSETGFRGYTF; cdr3_nt: TGTGCCAGCAGCGAGACAGGGTTTCGTGGCTACACCTTC
v_call: TRBV2; d_call: TRBD2; clone_size: .; cdr3_length: 15; j_call: TRBJ2-7; cdr3_aa: CASSEGVAGECEQYF; cdr3_nt: TGTGCCAGCAGTGAAGGGGTAGCGGGGGAGTGCGAGCAGTACTTC
v_call: TRBV19; d_call: TRBD1; clone_size: .; cdr3_length: 14; j_call: TRBJ1-2; cdr3_aa: CASSMNRGPYGYTF; cdr3_nt: TGTGCCAGTAGTATGAACAGGGGGCCCTATGGCTACACCTTC
v_call: TRBV6-6; d_call: TRBD1; clone_size: .; cdr3_length: 13; j_call: TRBJ1-3; cdr3_aa: CAGMQGAGNTIYF; cdr3_nt: TGTGCCGGAATGCAGGGGGCTGGAAACACCATATATTTT
v_call: TRBV7-9; d_call: TRBD2; clone_size: .; cdr3_length: 16; j_call: TRBJ2-2; cdr3_aa: CASSLALAGGTGELFF; cdr3_nt: TGTGCCAGCAGCTTAGCGCTGGCGGGAGGGACCGGGGAGCTGTTTTTT
v_call: TRBV18; d_call: .; clone_size: .; cdr3_length: 15; j_call: TRBJ1-1; cdr3_aa: CASSLSRWGVTEAFF; cdr3_nt: TGTGCCAGCTCACTCAGCCGTTGGGGGGTTACTGAAGCTTTCTTT
v_call: TRBV11-2; d_call: .; clone_size: .; cdr3_length: 17; j_call: TRBJ2-1; cdr3_aa: CASSLDWSRASYNEQFF; cdr3_nt: TGTGCCAGCAGCTTAGATTGGTCGCGAGCCTCCTACAATGAGCAGTTCTTC
v_call: TRBV6-5; d_call: .; clone_size: once; cdr3_length: 14; j_call: TRBJ2-2; cdr3_aa: CASSLDRTTGELFF; cdr3_nt: TGTGCCAGCAGTCTAGACAGGACAACCGGGGAGCTGTTTTTT
v_call: TRBV11-2; d_call: TRBD1; clone_size: once; cdr3_length: 16; j_call: TRBJ2-7; cdr3_aa: CASSLGSGQGPREQYF; cdr3_nt: TGTGCCAGCAGCTTGGGATCGGGACAGGGGCCTCGTGAGCAGTACTTC
v_call: TRBV6-2/TRBV6-3; d_call: .; clone_size: few; cdr3_length: 14; j_call: TRBJ2-3; cdr3_aa: CASSYSAATDTQYF; cdr3_nt: TGTGCCAGCAGTTACTCGGCTGCCACAGATACGCAGTATTTT
v_call: TRBV19; d_call: .; clone_size: .; cdr3_length: 12; j_call: TRBJ2-5; cdr3_aa: CASSPGQETQYF; cdr3_nt: TGTGCCAGCTCGCCAGGCCAAGAGACCCAGTACTTC
v_call: TRBV14; d_call: TRBD1; clone_size: .; cdr3_length: 15; j_call: TRBJ1-2; cdr3_aa: CASSQEQGPFYGYTF; cdr3_nt: TGTGCCAGCAGCCAAGAACAGGGGCCCTTCTATGGCTACACCTTC
v_call: TRBV5-5; d_call: TRBD1; clone_size: few; cdr3_length: 15; j_call: TRBJ1-6; cdr3_aa: CASSSPGQEYSPLHF; cdr3_nt: TGTGCCAGCAGCTCACCGGGACAGGAGTATTCACCCCTCCACTTT
v_call: TRBV7-6; d_call: TRBD1; clone_size: .; cdr3_length: 15; j_call: TRBJ1-2; cdr3_aa: CASTFVLQGASGYTF; cdr3_nt: TGTGCCAGCACCTTCGTTTTACAGGGGGCCTCAGGCTACACCTTC
v_call: TRBV19; d_call: .; clone_size: .; cdr3_length: 15; j_call: TRBJ1-1; cdr3_aa: CASRPRGVGNTEAFF; cdr3_nt: TGTGCCAGTAGACCTCGGGGGGTGGGAAACACTGAAGCTTTCTTT
v_call: TRBV19; d_call: TRBD1; clone_size: .; cdr3_length: 14; j_call: TRBJ1-1; cdr3_aa: CASTHRGFRTEAFF; cdr3_nt: TGTGCCAGTACCCACAGGGGGTTTCGCACTGAAGCTTTCTTT
v_call: TRBV10-3; d_call: .; clone_size: .; cdr3_length: 15; j_call: TRBJ2-7; cdr3_aa: CAISDRDTSSYEQYF; cdr3_nt: TGTGCCATCAGTGACCGGGACACGAGCTCCTACGAGCAGTACTTC
v_call: TRBV27; d_call: .; clone_size: .; cdr3_length: 15; j_call: TRBJ1-5; cdr3_aa: CASSLAGGFGQPQHF; cdr3_nt: TGTGCCAGCAGTTTGGCGGGGGGGTTCGGGCAGCCCCAGCATTTT
v_call: TRBV6-5; d_call: .; clone_size: .; cdr3_length: 14; j_call: TRBJ1-3; cdr3_aa: CASSPQGSGNTIYF; cdr3_nt: TGTGCCAGCAGTCCTCAGGGCTCTGGAAACACCATATATTTT
v_call: TRBV7-9; d_call: .; clone_size: .; cdr3_length: 12; j_call: TRBJ1-2; cdr3_aa: CASSRLRVGYTF; cdr3_nt: TGTGCCAGCAGCAGACTTAGAGTTGGCTACACCTTC
v_call: TRBV27; d_call: .; clone_size: .; cdr3_length: 13; j_call: TRBJ1-5; cdr3_aa: CASREGSNQPQHF; cdr3_nt: TGTGCCAGCAGGGAGGGTAGCAATCAGCCCCAGCATTTT
v_call: TRBV7-8; d_call: TRBD1; clone_size: .; cdr3_length: 14; j_call: TRBJ2-5; cdr3_aa: CASSRGQPGETQYF; cdr3_nt: TGTGCCAGCAGCAGGGGACAGCCAGGAGAGACCCAGTACTTC
v_call: TRBV5-1; d_call: .; clone_size: .; cdr3_length: 15; j_call: TRBJ1-2; cdr3_aa: CASSSTAGGIYGYTF; cdr3_nt: TGCGCCAGCAGCTCCACCGCAGGAGGAATCTATGGCTACACCTTC
v_call: TRBV9; d_call: TRBD1; clone_size: once; cdr3_length: 15; j_call: TRBJ1-6; cdr3_aa: CASSSRTGMDSPLHF; cdr3_nt: TGTGCCAGCAGCTCGAGGACAGGGATGGATTCACCCCTCCACTTT
v_call: TRBV9; d_call: .; clone_size: .; cdr3_length: 17; j_call: TRBJ1-1; cdr3_aa: CASSVGGREVRDTEAFF; cdr3_nt: TGTGCCAGCAGCGTAGGAGGCAGGGAAGTACGGGACACTGAAGCTTTCTTT
v_call: TRBV19; d_call: .; clone_size: .; cdr3_length: 13; j_call: TRBJ2-5; cdr3_aa: CASSITGSETQYF; cdr3_nt: TGTGCCAGTAGTATAACGGGTAGCGAGACCCAGTACTTC
v_call: TRBV9; d_call: .; clone_size: .; cdr3_length: 15; j_call: TRBJ2-1; cdr3_aa: CASSVDSPVGGEQFF; cdr3_nt: TGTGCCAGCAGCGTCGACAGCCCTGTAGGTGGTGAGCAGTTCTTC
v_call: TRBV15; d_call: TRBD2; clone_size: .; cdr3_length: 18; j_call: TRBJ2-2; cdr3_aa: CATSRDGLLAGGPGELFF; cdr3_nt: TGTGCCACCAGCAGAGATGGTTTACTAGCGGGGGGGCCCGGGGAGCTGTTTTTT
v_call: TRBV5-1; d_call: TRBD1; clone_size: .; cdr3_length: 13; j_call: TRBJ1-2; cdr3_aa: CASYSGTGEGYTF; cdr3_nt: TGCGCCAGCTATTCGGGGACAGGGGAAGGCTACACCTTC
v_call: TRBV30; d_call: .; clone_size: .; cdr3_length: 14; j_call: TRBJ1-1; cdr3_aa: CAGWGRGFGTEAFF; cdr3_nt: TGTGCCGGGTGGGGCAGGGGATTTGGCACTGAAGCTTTCTTT
v_call: TRBV6-5; d_call: .; clone_size: .; cdr3_length: 14; j_call: TRBJ1-4; cdr3_aa: CASRTDTTNEKLFF; cdr3_nt: TGTGCCAGCAGAACAGACACAACTAATGAAAAACTGTTTTTT
v_call: TRBV9; d_call: .; clone_size: few; cdr3_length: 14; j_call: TRBJ1-6; cdr3_aa: CASRAGSLNSPLHF; cdr3_nt: TGTGCCAGCAGGGCGGGGTCCTTGAATTCACCCCTCCACTTT
v_call: TRBV27; d_call: .; clone_size: .; cdr3_length: 13; j_call: TRBJ1-1; cdr3_aa: CASSLQGGIEAFF; cdr3_nt: TGTGCCAGCAGTTTACAGGGTGGGATTGAAGCTTTCTTT
v_call: TRBV30; d_call: .; clone_size: .; cdr3_length: 16; j_call: TRBJ1-5; cdr3_aa: CAWSGGGIRGNQPQHF; cdr3_nt: TGTGCCTGGAGTGGGGGGGGCATTAGGGGCAATCAGCCCCAGCATTTT
v_call: TRBV7-9; d_call: .; clone_size: .; cdr3_length: 14; j_call: TRBJ1-2; cdr3_aa: CASSLDSRGYGYTF; cdr3_nt: TGTGCCAGCAGCTTAGACTCCAGGGGATATGGCTACACCTTC
v_call: TRBV7-2; d_call: .; clone_size: .; cdr3_length: 16; j_call: TRBJ1-3; cdr3_aa: CASSPGLAGTGNTIYF; cdr3_nt: TGTGCCAGCAGCCCAGGCCTGGCAGGGACTGGAAACACCATATATTTT
v_call: TRBV3-1/TRBV3-2; d_call: .; clone_size: .; cdr3_length: 14; j_call: TRBJ1-1; cdr3_aa: CASSQVSSGTEAFF; cdr3_nt: TGTGCCAGCAGCCAAGTTTCATCGGGGACTGAAGCTTTCTTT
v_call: TRBV21-1; d_call: .; clone_size: .; cdr3_length: 17; j_call: TRBJ2-4; cdr3_aa: CASSNRQDRGAKNIQYF; cdr3_nt: TGTGCCAGCAGCAACAGACAGGACAGGGGGGCCAAAAACATTCAGTACTTC
v_call: TRBV18; d_call: .; clone_size: .; cdr3_length: 16; j_call: TRBJ1-3; cdr3_aa: CASSLRDISSGNTIYF; cdr3_nt: TGTGCCAGCTCACTCAGGGACATCAGCTCTGGAAACACCATATATTTT
v_call: TRBV5-1; d_call: .; clone_size: .; cdr3_length: 14; j_call: TRBJ1-6; cdr3_aa: CATKVTSRASPLHF; cdr3_nt: TGCGCCACCAAAGTGACGTCCAGGGCTTCACCCCTCCACTTT